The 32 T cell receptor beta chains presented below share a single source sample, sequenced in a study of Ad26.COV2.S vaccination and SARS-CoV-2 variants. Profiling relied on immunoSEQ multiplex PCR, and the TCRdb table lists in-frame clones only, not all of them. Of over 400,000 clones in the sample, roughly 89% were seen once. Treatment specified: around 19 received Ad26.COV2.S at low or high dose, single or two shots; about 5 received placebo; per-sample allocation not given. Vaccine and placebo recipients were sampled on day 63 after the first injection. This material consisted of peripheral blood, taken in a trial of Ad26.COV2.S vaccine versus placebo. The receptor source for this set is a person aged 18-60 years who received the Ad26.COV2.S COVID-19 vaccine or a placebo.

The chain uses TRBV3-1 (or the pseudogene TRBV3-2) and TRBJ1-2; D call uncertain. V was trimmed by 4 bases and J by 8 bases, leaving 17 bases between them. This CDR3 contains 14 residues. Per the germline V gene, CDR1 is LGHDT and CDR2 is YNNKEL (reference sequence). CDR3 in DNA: TGTGCCAGCAGCCCACGGGCCTCCCTGGAGGGCTACACCTTC. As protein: CASSPRASLEGYTF.

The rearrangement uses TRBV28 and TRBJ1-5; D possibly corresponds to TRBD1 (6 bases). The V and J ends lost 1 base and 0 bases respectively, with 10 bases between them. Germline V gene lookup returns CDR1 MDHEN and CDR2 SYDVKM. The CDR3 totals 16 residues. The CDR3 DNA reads TGTGCCAGCAGTTTATCAGGGGATTATAGCAATCAGCCCCAGCATTTT. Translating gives CASSLSGDYSNQPQHF.

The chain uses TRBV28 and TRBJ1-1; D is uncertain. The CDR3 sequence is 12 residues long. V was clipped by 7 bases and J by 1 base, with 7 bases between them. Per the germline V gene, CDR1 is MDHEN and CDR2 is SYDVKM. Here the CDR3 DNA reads TGTGCCAGCACCGATCCGAACACTGAAGCTTTCTTT. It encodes CASTDPNTEAFF.

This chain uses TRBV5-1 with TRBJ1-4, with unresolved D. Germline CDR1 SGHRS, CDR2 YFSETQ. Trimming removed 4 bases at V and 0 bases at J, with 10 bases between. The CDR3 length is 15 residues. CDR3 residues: CASSPYSATNEKLFF. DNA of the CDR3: TGCGCCAGCAGCCCGTACAGCGCAACTAATGAAAAACTGTTTTTT.

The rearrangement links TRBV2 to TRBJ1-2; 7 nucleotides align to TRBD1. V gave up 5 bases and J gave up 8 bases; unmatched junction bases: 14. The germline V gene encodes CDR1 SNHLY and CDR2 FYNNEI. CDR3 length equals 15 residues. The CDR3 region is CASSRDSPISRGYTF. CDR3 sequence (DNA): TGTGCCAGCAGTCGGGACAGCCCTATCTCTAGGGGCTACACCTTC. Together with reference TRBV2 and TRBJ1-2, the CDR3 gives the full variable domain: EPEVTQTPSHQVTQMGQEVILRCVPISNHLYFYWYRQILGQKVEFLVSFYNNEISEKSEIFDDQFSVERPDGSNFTLKIRSTKLEDSAMYFCASSRDSPISRGYTFGSGTRLTVV.

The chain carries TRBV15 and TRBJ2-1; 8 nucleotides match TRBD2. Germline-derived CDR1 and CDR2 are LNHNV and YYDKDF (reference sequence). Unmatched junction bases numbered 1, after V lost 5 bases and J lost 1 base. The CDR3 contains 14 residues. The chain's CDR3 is CATSSSGSYNEQFF. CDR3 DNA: TGTGCCACCAGCTCTAGCGGGTCCTACAATGAGCAGTTCTTC.

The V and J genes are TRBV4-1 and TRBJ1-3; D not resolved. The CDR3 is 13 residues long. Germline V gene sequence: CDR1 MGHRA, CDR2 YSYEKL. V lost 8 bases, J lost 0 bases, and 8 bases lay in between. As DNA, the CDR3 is TGCGCCAGCGTGGATGGCTCTGGAAACACCATATATTTT. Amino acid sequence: CASVDGSGNTIYF.

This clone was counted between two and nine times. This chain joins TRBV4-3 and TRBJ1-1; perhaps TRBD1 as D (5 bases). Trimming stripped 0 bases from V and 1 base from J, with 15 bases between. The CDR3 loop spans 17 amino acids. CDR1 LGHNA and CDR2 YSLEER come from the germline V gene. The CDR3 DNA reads TGCGCCAGCAGCCAAGATAGGAAGGGGAGACCGAACACTGAAGCTTTCTTT. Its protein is CASSQDRKGRPNTEAFF.

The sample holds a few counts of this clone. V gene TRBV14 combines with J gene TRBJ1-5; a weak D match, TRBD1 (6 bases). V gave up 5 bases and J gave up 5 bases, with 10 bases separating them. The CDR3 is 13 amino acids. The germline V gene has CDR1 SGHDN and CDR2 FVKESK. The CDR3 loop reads CASSKQGDQPQHF. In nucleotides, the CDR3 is TGTGCCAGCAGCAAACAGGGTGATCAGCCCCAGCATTTT.

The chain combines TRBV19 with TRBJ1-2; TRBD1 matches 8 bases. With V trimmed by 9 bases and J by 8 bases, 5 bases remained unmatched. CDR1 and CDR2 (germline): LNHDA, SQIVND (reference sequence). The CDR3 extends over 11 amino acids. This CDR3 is CASETGEGYTF. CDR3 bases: TGTGCCAGCGAGACAGGGGAGGGCTACACCTTC.

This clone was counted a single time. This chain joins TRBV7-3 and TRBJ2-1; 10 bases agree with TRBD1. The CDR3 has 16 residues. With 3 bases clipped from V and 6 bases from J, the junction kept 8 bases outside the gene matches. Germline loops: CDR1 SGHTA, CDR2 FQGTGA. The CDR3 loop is CASSFSGTGDGNEQFF. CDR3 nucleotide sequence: TGTGCCAGCAGCTTCTCCGGGACAGGGGACGGCAATGAGCAGTTCTTC.

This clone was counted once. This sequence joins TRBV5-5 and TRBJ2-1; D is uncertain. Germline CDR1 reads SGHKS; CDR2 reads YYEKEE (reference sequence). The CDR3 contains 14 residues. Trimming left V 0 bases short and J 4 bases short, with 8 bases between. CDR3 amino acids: CASSLASMYNEQFF. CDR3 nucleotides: TGTGCCAGCAGCTTGGCATCCATGTACAATGAGCAGTTCTTC.

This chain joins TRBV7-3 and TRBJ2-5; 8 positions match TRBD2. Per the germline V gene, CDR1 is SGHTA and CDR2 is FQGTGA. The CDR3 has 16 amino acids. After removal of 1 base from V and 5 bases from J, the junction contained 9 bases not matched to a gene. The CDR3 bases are TGTGCCAGCAGCTTAAGTGGTAGCGGGGTTAGCGAGACCCAGTACTTC. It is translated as CASSLSGSGVSETQYF.

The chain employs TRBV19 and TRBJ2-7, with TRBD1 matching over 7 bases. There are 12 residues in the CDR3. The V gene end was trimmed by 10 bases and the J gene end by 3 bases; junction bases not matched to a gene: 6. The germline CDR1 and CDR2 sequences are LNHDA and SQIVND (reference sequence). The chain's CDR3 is CATPGQLYEQYF. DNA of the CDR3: TGTGCCACCCCGGGACAGCTCTACGAGCAGTACTTC. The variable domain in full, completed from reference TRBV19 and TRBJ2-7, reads DGGITQSPKYLFRKEGQNVTLSCEQNLNHDAMYWYRQDPGQGLRLIYYSQIVNDFQKGDIAEGYSVSREKKESFPLTVTSAQKNPTAFYLCATPGQLYEQYFGPGTRLTVT.

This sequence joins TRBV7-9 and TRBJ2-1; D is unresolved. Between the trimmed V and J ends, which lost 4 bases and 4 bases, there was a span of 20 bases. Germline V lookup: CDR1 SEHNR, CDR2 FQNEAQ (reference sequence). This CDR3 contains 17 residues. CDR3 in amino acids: CASSSPLAATNYNEQFF. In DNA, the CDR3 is TGTGCCAGCAGCTCCCCGTTAGCAGCGACAAATTACAATGAGCAGTTCTTC.

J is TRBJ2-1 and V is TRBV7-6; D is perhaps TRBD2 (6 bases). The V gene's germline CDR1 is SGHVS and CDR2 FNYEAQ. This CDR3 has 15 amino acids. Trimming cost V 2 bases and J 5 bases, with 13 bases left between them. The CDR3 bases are TGTGCCAGCAGCTTATTTTCGGCGGGGAACAATGAGCAGTTCTTC. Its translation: CASSLFSAGNNEQFF.

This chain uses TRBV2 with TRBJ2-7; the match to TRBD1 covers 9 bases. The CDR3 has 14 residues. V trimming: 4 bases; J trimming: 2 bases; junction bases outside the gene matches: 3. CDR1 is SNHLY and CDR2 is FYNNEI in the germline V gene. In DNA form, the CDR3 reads TGTGCCAGCAGTGCCGGGACAGGGACCTACGAGCAGTACTTC. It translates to CASSAGTGTYEQYF.

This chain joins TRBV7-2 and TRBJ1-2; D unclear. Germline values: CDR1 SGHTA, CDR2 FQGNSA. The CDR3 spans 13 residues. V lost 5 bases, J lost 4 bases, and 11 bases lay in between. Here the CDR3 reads CASSIILRYGYTF. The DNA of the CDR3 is TGTGCCAGCAGCATAATACTCCGCTATGGCTACACCTTC.

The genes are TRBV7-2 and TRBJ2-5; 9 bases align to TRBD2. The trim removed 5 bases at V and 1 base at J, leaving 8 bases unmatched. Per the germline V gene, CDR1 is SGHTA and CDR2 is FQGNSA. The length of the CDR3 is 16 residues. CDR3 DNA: TGTGCCAGCAGCCCCGGGCTAGCGGGGCTCCAAGAGACCCAGTACTTC. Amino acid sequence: CASSPGLAGLQETQYF.

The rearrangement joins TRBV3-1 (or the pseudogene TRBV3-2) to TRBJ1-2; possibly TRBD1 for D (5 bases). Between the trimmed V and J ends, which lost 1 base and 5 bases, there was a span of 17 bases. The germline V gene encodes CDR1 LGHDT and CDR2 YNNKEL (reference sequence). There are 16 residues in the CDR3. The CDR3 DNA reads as TGTGCCAGCAGCCAAGTCCGGGACCTAATCGGGTATGGCTACACCTTC. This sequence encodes CASSQVRDLIGYGYTF.

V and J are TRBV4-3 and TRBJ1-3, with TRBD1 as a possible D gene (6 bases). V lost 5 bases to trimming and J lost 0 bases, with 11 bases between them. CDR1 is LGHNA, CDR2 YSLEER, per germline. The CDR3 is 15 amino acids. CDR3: CASSIDRFSGNTIYF. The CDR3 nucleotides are TGCGCCAGCAGCATAGACAGGTTCTCTGGAAACACCATATATTTT.

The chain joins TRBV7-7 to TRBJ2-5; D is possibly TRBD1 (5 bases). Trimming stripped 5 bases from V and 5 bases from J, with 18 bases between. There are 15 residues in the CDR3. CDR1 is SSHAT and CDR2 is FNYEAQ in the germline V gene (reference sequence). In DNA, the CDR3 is TGTGCCAGCAGCCTCGCAGGGTCCCCTGGGGAGACCCAGTACTTC. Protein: CASSLAGSPGETQYF.

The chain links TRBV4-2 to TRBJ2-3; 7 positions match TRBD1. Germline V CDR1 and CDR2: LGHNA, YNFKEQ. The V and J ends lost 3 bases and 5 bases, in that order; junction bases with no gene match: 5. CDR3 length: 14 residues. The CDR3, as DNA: TGTGCCAGCAGCCACGACAGGGTGGAAGATACGCAGTATTTT. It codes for CASSHDRVEDTQYF.

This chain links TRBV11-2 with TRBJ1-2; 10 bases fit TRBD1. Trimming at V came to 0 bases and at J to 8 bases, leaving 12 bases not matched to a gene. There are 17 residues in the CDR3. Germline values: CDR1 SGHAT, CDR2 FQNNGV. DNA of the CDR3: TGTGCCAGCAGCTTAGAGACAGGGGGCCTGTTTTCGCGGGGCTACACCTTC. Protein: CASSLETGGLFSRGYTF. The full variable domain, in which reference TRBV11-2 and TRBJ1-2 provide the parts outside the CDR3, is EAGVAQSPRYKIIEKRQSVAFWCNPISGHATLYWYQQILGQGPKLLIQFQNNGVVDDSQLPKDRFSAERLKGVDSTLKIQPAKLEDSAVYLCASSLETGGLFSRGYTFGSGTRLTVV.

The CDR3 loop is CASSAGQGAHEQYF. CDR3 sequence (DNA): TGCGCCAGCAGCGCGGGACAGGGGGCTCACGAGCAGTACTTC. This chain joins TRBV5-1 and TRBJ2-7, with 12 bases lining up with TRBD1. V shed 4 bases and J 5 bases; nucleotides not matched to a gene: 4. The CDR3 covers 14 residues. CDR1 SGHRS and CDR2 YFSETQ come from the germline V gene.

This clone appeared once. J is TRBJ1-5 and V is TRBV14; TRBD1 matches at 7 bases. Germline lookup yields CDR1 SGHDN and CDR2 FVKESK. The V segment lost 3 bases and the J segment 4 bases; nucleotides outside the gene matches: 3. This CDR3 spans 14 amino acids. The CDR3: CASSQTGKNQPQHF. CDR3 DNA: TGTGCCAGCAGCCAGACAGGGAAAAATCAGCCCCAGCATTTT.

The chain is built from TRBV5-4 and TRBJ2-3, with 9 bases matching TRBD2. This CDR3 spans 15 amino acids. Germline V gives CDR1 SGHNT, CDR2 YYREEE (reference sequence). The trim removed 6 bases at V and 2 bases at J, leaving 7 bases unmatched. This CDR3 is CASKIAGESTDTQYF. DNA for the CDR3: TGTGCCAGCAAAATAGCGGGAGAGTCCACAGATACGCAGTATTTT.

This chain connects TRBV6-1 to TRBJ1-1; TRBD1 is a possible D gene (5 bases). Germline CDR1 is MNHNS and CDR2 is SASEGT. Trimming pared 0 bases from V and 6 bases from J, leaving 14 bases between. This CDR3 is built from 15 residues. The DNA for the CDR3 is TGTGCCAGCAGTGAAGCGCCTCGGGGGGGAGCTGAAGCTTTCTTT. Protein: CASSEAPRGGAEAFF.

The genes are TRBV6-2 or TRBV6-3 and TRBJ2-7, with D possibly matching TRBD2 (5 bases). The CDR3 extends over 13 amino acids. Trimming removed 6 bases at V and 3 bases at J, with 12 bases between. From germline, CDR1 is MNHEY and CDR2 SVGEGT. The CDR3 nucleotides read TGTGCCAGCAGCGCCGGGATCCGCTACGAGCAGTACGTC. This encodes CASSAGIRYEQYV.

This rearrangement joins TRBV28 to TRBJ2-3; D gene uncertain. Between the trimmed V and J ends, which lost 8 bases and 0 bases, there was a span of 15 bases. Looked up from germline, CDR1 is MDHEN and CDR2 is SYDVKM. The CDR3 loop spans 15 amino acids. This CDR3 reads CASSAPARSTDTQYF. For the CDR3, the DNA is TGTGCCAGCTCCGCTCCGGCCCGGAGCACAGATACGCAGTATTTT.

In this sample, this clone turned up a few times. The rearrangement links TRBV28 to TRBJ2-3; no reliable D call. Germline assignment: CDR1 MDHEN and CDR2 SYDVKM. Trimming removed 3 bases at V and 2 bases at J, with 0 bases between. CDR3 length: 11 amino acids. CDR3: CASSFTDTQYF. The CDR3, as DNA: TGTGCCAGCAGTTTCACAGATACGCAGTATTTT. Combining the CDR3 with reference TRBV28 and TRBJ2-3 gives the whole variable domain DVKVTQSSRYLVKRTGEKVFLECVQDMDHENMFWYRQDPGLGLRLIYFSYDVKMKEKGDIPEGYSVSREKKERFSLILESASTNQTSMYLCASSFTDTQYFGPGTRLTVL.

The CDR3 loop is CASSLQGAVTDTQYF. The CDR3, as DNA: TGTGCCAGCAGTTTACAGGGGGCTGTCACAGATACGCAGTATTTT. The J gene is TRBJ2-3, the V gene TRBV27, with 8 positions matching TRBD1. This CDR3 has 15 residues. V gave up 2 bases and J gave up 2 bases; unmatched junction bases: 3. Germline CDR1 is MNHEY and CDR2 is SMNVEV (reference sequence).